One and the same sample provided the 10 T cell receptor beta chains below, sequenced in a study of blood T cells in healthy people across ages. Primers used in a second PCR of roughly 7 to 12 cycles were a sample-barcoded 5' primer and a J-beta primer mix. TCRdb re-called the 5' RACE reads through MiXCR, storing one row per CDR3 protein. The repertoire consists of about 640,000 distinct CDR3 sequences, with approximately 50% occurring once and the leading ten covering approximately 40%. Sequencing was done on a sample of blood. The receptor source for this set is a man between 60 and 70 years old in good health.

This clonotype was detected a few times. This sequence joins TRBV7-9 and TRBJ2-4, with a tentative D call TRBD1 (7 bases). Trimming pared 4 bases from V and 13 bases from J, leaving 20 bases between. Germline V gene sequence: CDR1 SEHNR, CDR2 FQNEAQ (reference sequence). This CDR3 has 14 residues. The CDR3 protein is CASSSNNQGGEQYF. The CDR3 bases are TGTGCCAGCAGCTCAAATAATCAGGGGGGAGAGCAGTACTTC.

The chain employs TRBV5-1 and TRBJ2-5, with 7 positions matching TRBD1. The J call is doubtful: the DNA matches TRBJ2-7 better. Germline CDR1 reads SGHRS; CDR2 reads YFSETQ. The CDR3 is made up of 17 amino acids. In DNA, the CDR3 is TGCGCCAGCAGCTTGCAACCCTTAGGGACAGACCTCTACGAGCAGTACTTC. This translates into CASSLQPLGTDLYEQYF.

The rearrangement links TRBV6-2 or TRBV6-3 to TRBJ2-5; TRBD1 aligns across 10 bases. The end of the DNA fits TRBJ2-7 better, so the J call may be wrong. The CDR3 is 17 residues long. Per the germline V gene, CDR1 is MNHEY and CDR2 is SVGEGT. CDR3 protein: CASSPDRGPLGSYEQYF. In DNA form, the CDR3 reads TGTGCCAGCAGTCCAGACAGGGGGCCGCTAGGAAGCTACGAGCAGTACTTC.

V and J are TRBV20-1 and TRBJ2-6; no reliable D call. The ends were cut back, 3 bases at V and 0 bases at J, with 18 bases in the middle. Germline loops: CDR1 DFQATT, CDR2 SNEGSKA (reference sequence). The CDR3 covers 18 residues. CDR3 protein: CSARGWWAPNSGANVLTF. In DNA, the CDR3 is TGCAGTGCTAGGGGTTGGTGGGCTCCCAACTCTGGGGCCAACGTCCTGACTTTC.

The V call is TRBV5-1, the J call TRBJ2-1; 10 bases are a match to TRBD2. CDR1 and CDR2 (germline): SGHRS, YFSETQ. The CDR3 is made up of 15 amino acids. The V segment lost 4 bases and the J segment 3 bases; nucleotides outside the gene matches: 4. CDR3 DNA: TGCGCCAGCAGCGCCCTAGCGGGGGACTACAATGAGCAGTTCTTC. Translation: CASSALAGDYNEQFF.

The gene calls are TRBV19 and TRBJ1-6; no reliable D call. The CDR3 is 14 amino acids. V gave up 1 base and J gave up 11 bases, with 12 bases separating them. Germline CDR1 and CDR2: LNHDA and SQIVND (reference sequence). In DNA form, the CDR3 reads TGTGCCAGTAGTATAGGGACCGAGGACCCACCCCTCCACTTT. Amino acids: CASSIGTEDPPLHF.

This rearrangement joins TRBV12-3 or TRBV12-4 to TRBJ2-1, with D maybe TRBD2 (6 bases). Trimming stripped 6 bases from V and 2 bases from J, with 20 bases between. The CDR3 is made up of 17 amino acids. The CDR3 is CASSPSAGNPPYNEQFF. In DNA, the CDR3 is TGTGCCAGCAGCCCATCCGCGGGGAACCCTCCCTACAATGAGCAGTTCTTC.

V is TRBV6-1 and J is TRBJ1-5, with D possibly matching TRBD1 (6 bases). The germline CDR1 and CDR2 sequences are MNHNS and SASEGT. Deletions cut 6 bases from V and 4 bases from J, with 13 bases between. The CDR3 covers 14 residues. Written as DNA, the CDR3 is TGTGCCAGCAGGTGGACAGAGCTTAATCAGCCCCAGCATTTT. This sequence encodes CASRWTELNQPQHF.

The table lists this clonotype with a few counts. This chain links TRBV5-1 with TRBJ2-3, with a tentative D call TRBD2 (6 bases). Germline CDR1 reads SGHRS; CDR2 reads YFSETQ. The germline V and J ends were trimmed by 3 bases and 2 bases, with 13 bases remaining between them. The CDR3 consists of 15 residues. CDR3 sequence (DNA): TGCGCCAGCAGCTCCGGGACTTCCAACACAGATACGCAGTATTTT. Amino acid sequence: CASSSGTSNTDTQYF.

The genes are TRBV29-1 and TRBJ1-1; D possibly corresponds to TRBD1 (6 bases). V was shortened by 5 bases and J by 10 bases, with 17 bases between the two germline ends. This CDR3 is built from 12 residues. Germline loops: CDR1 SQVTM, CDR2 ANQGSEA. CDR3 nucleotides: TGCAGCGTTACCCATTCCGGAGGGGGAGCTTTCTTT. Encoded protein: CSVTHSGGGAFF.